This entry describes one T cell receptor beta chain. These data are taken from a study of control samples from healthy donors and cancer patients. The ends lost 3 bases at V and 0 bases at J; junction bases unmatched: 4. Germline V lookup: CDR1 ENHRY, CDR2 SYGVKD. The CDR3 is made up of 16 amino acids. Assay used: immunoSEQ multiplex PCR; TCRdb lists only in-frame clones, some missing. This sample yields 140,000 or so clones, of which 91% are seen a single time; 3.2% belongs to the top ten. This chain connects TRBV10-3 to TRBJ1-2; 10 bases fit TRBD1. Source material: blood. This TCR derives from a man aged 25-40 years in good health. CDR3 nucleotide sequence: TGTGCCATCAGTGACGACGGGACAGGGGCTAACTATGGCTACACCTTC. This encodes CAISDDGTGANYGYTF.